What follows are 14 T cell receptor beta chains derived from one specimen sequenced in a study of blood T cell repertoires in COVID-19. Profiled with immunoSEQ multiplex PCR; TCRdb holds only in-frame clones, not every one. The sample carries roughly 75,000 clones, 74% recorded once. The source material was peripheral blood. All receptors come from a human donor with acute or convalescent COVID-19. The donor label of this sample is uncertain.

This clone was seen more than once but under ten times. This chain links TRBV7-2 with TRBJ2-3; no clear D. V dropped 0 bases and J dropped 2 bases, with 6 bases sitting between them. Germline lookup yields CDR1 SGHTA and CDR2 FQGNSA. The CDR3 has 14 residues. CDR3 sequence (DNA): TGTGCCAGCAGCTTAGCTGGCATCACAGATACGCAGTATTTT. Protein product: CASSLAGITDTQYF.

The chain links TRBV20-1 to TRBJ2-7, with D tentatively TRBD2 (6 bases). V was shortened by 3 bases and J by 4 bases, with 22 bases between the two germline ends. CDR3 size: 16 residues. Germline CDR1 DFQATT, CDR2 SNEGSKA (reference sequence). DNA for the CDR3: TGCAGTGCTAGTGGCCTGGTGGGGGGAGGTGGTTACGAGCAGTACGTC. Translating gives CSASGLVGGGGYEQYV.

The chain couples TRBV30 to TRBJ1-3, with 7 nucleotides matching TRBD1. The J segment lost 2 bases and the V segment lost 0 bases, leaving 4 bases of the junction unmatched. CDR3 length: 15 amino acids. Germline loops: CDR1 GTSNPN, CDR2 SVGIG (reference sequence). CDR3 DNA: TGTGCCTGGAGTGTACAGGGGAACGCTGGAAACACCATATATTTT. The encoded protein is CAWSVQGNAGNTIYF. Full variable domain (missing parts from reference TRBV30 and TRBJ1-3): SQTIHQWPATLVQPVGSPLSLECTVEGTSNPNLYWYRQAAGRGLQLLFYSVGIGQISSEVPQNLSASRPQDRQFILSSKKLLLSDSGFYLCAWSVQGNAGNTIYFGEGSWLTVV.

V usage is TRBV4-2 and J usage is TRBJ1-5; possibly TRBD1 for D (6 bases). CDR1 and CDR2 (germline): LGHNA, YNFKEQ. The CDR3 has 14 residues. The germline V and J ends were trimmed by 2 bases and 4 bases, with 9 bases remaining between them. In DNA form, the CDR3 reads TGTGCCAGCAGCCAACAGGGGTCAAATCAGCCCCAGCATTTT. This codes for CASSQQGSNQPQHF.

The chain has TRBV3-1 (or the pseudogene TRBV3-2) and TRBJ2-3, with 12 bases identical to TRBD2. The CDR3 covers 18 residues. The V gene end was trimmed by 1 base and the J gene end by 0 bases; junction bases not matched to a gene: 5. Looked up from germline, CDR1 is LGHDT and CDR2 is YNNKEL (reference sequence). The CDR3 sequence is CASSQGTSGGISTDTQYF. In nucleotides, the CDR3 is TGTGCCAGCAGCCAAGGCACTAGCGGGGGGATAAGCACAGATACGCAGTATTTT.

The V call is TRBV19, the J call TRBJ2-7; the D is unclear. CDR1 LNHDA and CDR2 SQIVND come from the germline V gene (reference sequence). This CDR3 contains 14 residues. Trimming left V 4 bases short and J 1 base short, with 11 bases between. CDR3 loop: CASSTPDTSYEQYF. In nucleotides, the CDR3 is TGTGCCAGTAGTACCCCAGACACGTCCTACGAGCAGTACTTC.

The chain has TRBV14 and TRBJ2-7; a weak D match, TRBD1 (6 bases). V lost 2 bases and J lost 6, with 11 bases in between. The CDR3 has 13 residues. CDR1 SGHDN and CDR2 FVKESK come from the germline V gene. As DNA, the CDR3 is TGTGCCAGCAGCCAAAGCAGGGGTAGCGAGCAGTACTTC. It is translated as CASSQSRGSEQYF.

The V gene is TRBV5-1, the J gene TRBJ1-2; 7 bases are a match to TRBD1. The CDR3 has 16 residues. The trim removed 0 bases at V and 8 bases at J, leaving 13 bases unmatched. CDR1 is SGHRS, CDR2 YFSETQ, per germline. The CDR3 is CASSLVLQGPGGGYTF. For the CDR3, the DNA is TGCGCCAGCAGCTTGGTTCTACAGGGACCAGGGGGAGGCTACACCTTC.

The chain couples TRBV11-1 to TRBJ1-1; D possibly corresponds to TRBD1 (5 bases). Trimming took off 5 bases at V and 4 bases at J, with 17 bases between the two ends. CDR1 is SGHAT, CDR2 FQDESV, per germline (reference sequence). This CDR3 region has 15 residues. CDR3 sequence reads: CASSPRGWGVTEAFF. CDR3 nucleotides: TGTGCCAGCAGCCCACGTGGTTGGGGGGTCACTGAAGCTTTCTTT.

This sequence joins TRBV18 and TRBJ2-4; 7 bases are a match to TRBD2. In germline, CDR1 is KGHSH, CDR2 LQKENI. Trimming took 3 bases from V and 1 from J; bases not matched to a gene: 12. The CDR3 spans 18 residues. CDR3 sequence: CASSPRTGGDSAKNIQYF. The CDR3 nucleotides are TGTGCCAGCTCACCTAGGACGGGGGGAGACTCCGCCAAAAACATTCAGTACTTC.

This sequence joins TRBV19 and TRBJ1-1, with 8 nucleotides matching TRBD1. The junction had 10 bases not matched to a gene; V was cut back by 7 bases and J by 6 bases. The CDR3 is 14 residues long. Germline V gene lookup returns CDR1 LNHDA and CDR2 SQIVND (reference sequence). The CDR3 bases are TGTGCCAGTACCATGGTGGGGACAGGTTCTGAAGCTTTCTTT. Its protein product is CASTMVGTGSEAFF. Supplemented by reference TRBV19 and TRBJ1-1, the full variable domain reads DGGITQSPKYLFRKEGQNVTLSCEQNLNHDAMYWYRQDPGQGLRLIYYSQIVNDFQKGDIAEGYSVSREKKESFPLTVTSAQKNPTAFYLCASTMVGTGSEAFFGQGTRLTVV.

CDR3 residues: CASSEAGQLYGYTF. Written as DNA, the CDR3 is TGTGCCAGCAGTGAAGCGGGACAGCTCTATGGCTACACCTTC. The V call is TRBV6-1, the J call TRBJ1-2; 7 bases map to TRBD1. Per germline, CDR1 MNHNS and CDR2 SASEGT. V gave up 0 bases and J gave up 4 bases; unmatched junction bases: 2. The CDR3 has 14 amino acids.

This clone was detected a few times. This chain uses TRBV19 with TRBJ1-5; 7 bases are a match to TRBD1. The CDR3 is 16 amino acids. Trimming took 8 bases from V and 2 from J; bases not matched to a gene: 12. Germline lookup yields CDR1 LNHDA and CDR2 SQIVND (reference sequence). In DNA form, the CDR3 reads TGTGCCAGTCAGACAGGGACCATGGTCGGCAATCAGCCCCAGCATTTT. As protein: CASQTGTMVGNQPQHF.

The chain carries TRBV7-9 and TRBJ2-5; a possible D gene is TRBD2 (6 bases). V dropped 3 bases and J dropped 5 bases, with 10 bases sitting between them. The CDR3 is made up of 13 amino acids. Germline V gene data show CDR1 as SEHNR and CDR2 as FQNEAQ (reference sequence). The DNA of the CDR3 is TGTGCCAGCAGCTTGGGGAGCGGGGAGACCCAGTACTTC. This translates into CASSLGSGETQYF.